This TCR beta chain comes out of a study of OX40 agonist ivuxolimab in advanced cancers. The overall study: People who had prior anti-PD-1, anti-PD-L1 or anti-CTLA-4 therapy could take part, and less than 50% had some. Three partial responders included one hepatocellular carcinoma patient and two cutaneous melanoma patients. Overall study results and limits: Among the nonresponders, some also had low normalized T-cell clonal expansion. CD4+ T cells averaged fewer expanded clones than CD8+ T cells.

V lost 1 base to trimming and J lost 7 bases; unmatched junction nucleotides: 17. CDR1 is SGHRS and CDR2 is YFSETQ in the germline V gene. The CDR3 sequence is 19 residues long. Using immunoSEQ multiplex PCR, the repertoire was profiled, and TCRdb retains in-frame clones only, with some absent. Here the sample spans approximately 30,000 clones, roughly 84% being singletons. Concerning this clone: Its antigen remains unidentified.

The sequences come from CD4+ or CD8+ T cells sorted from blood, collected in a trial of the OX40 agonist ivuxolimab. The sequence derives from an adult with an advanced solid tumor such as melanoma, head and neck, liver or kidney cancer. The chain recombines TRBV5-1 with TRBJ2-2, with TRBD1 matching over 9 bases. The CDR3 region has the DNA TGCGCCAGCAGCTTGTTATGGACAGGGGTCAAAGGGGAGAGCGGGGAGCTGTTTTTT. This sequence encodes CASSLLWTGVKGESGELFF.